Presented here are 28 T cell receptor beta chains from one specimen sequenced in a study of blood T cell repertoires in COVID-19. Assay used: immunoSEQ multiplex PCR; TCRdb lists only in-frame clones, some missing. The table has roughly 100,000 clones, 90% to 95% seen once; the top ten hold 3.9%. The sample consisted of peripheral blood. Every receptor here comes from a woman aged 50 to 60 in a cohort sampled during active COVID-19.

This clone has a single count. The genes are TRBV11-3 and TRBJ2-3; 9 bases line up with TRBD2. Losses at the gene ends were 4 bases for V and 2 bases for J; bases not matched to a gene: 4. Germline assignment: CDR1 SGHNT and CDR2 YENEEA. The CDR3 runs 15 residues. CDR3 sequence (DNA): TGTGCCAGCAGCTCAGCGGGGGGAAACACAGATACGCAGTATTTT. Its translation is CASSSAGGNTDTQYF.

V is TRBV5-1 and J is TRBJ1-1; a weak D match, TRBD1 (6 bases). V shed 0 bases and J shed 3 bases, with 9 bases lying between them. Germline CDR1 reads SGHRS; CDR2 reads YFSETQ. This CDR3 is built from 14 residues. The CDR3, as DNA: TGCGCCAGCAGCTTGGGGCGGACAGACACTGAAGCTTTCTTT. Translated, it gives CASSLGRTDTEAFF.

The gene calls are TRBV5-4 and TRBJ1-1; 7 nucleotides line up with TRBD1. The CDR3 covers 18 residues. Germline CDR1 SGHNT, CDR2 YYREEE (reference sequence). Trimming took 1 base from V and 2 from J; bases not matched to a gene: 14. The chain's CDR3 is CASSLNRGGGGRNTEAFF. The CDR3 coding sequence is TGTGCCAGCAGCTTGAATCGTGGAGGGGGCGGTAGAAACACTGAAGCTTTCTTT.

This chain connects TRBV3-1 (or the pseudogene TRBV3-2) to TRBJ2-1; 15 bases match TRBD2. The CDR3 extends over 15 amino acids. V shed 5 bases, J shed 7 bases, and the junction held 3 bases outside the gene matches. In germline, CDR1 is LGHDT, CDR2 YNNKEL (reference sequence). The CDR3 coding sequence is TGTGCCAGCAGCACGGGACTAGCGGGAGGTAATGAGCAGTTCTTC. It specifies CASSTGLAGGNEQFF.

This chain uses TRBV11-3 with TRBJ1-1, with 9 positions matching TRBD1. V was pared by 0 bases and J by 4 bases, with 6 bases of the junction left unmatched. Germline V gene sequence: CDR1 SGHNT, CDR2 YENEEA. There are 16 residues in the CDR3. CDR3 residues: CASSLEGTGRPTEAFF. CDR3 in DNA: TGTGCCAGCAGCTTAGAAGGGACAGGGCGGCCCACTGAAGCTTTCTTT.

This chain links TRBV6-4 with TRBJ2-1, with 10 bases matching TRBD2. V gave up 0 bases and J gave up 6 bases; unmatched junction bases: 2. Germline CDR1 reads MRHNA; CDR2 reads SNTAGT. The CDR3 consists of 15 residues. The CDR3 loop reads CASSDSASGGNEQFF. The CDR3 bases are TGTGCCAGCAGTGACTCGGCTAGCGGGGGCAATGAGCAGTTCTTC.

The chain carries TRBV29-1 and TRBJ1-2; D remains unclear. The CDR3 totals 14 residues. V was shortened by 6 bases and J by 0 bases, with 14 bases between the two germline ends. CDR1 SQVTM and CDR2 ANQGSEA come from the germline V gene. In nucleotides, the CDR3 is TGCAGCGTCGCATCGGGATTTTCTAACTATGGCTACACCTTC. This codes for CSVASGFSNYGYTF.

The V gene is TRBV19, the J gene TRBJ1-5; TRBD1 aligns across 8 bases. The CDR3 extends over 18 amino acids. Germline V CDR1 and CDR2: LNHDA, SQIVND (reference sequence). V lost 1 base to trimming and J lost 4 bases; unmatched junction nucleotides: 12. The CDR3 DNA follows: TGTGCCAGTAGTATAGCGGGGCAGGGGGCGTTTGGGAATCAGCCCCAGCATTTT. Translating it yields CASSIAGQGAFGNQPQHF.

This chain connects TRBV18 to TRBJ1-2; no definite D call. This CDR3 is built from 15 residues. Germline CDR1 is KGHSH and CDR2 is LQKENI. Trimming took off 0 bases at V and 5 bases at J, with 13 bases between the two ends. DNA for the CDR3: TGTGCCAGCTCACCACCTGAAACAGCCGCGTATGGCTACACCTTC. Translated: CASSPPETAAYGYTF.

The gene calls are TRBV18 and TRBJ2-7, with TRBD2 matching 8 bases. The J segment lost 6 bases and the V segment lost 3 bases, leaving 13 bases of the junction unmatched. Germline V gives CDR1 KGHSH, CDR2 LQKENI. CDR3 length: 16 amino acids. The CDR3, as DNA: TGTGCCAGCTCACCCTCCGCTAGCGGGTTTCAAGGCGAGCAGTACTTC. This gives the protein CASSPSASGFQGEQYF.

The V and J genes are TRBV28 and TRBJ1-1; D is unclear. The V gene lost 11 bases and the J gene lost 4 bases, with 11 bases spanning the gap. The CDR3 is made up of 11 amino acids. The germline gives CDR1 MDHEN, CDR2 SYDVKM. The CDR3, as DNA: TGTGCCGTGGGAGGCGTCACTGAAGCTTTCTTT. Translating gives CAVGGVTEAFF.

V usage is TRBV30 and J usage is TRBJ2-7, with TRBD2 matching over 10 bases. V lost 4 bases and J lost 4; bases outside the gene matches: 7. The germline V gene encodes CDR1 GTSNPN and CDR2 SVGIG (reference sequence). CDR3 length equals 14 residues. CDR3 coding DNA: TGTGCCTGGAAGCGGCTAGCGGGAGTTTACGAGCAGTACTTC. It codes for CAWKRLAGVYEQYF. The full variable domain, completed using reference TRBV30 and TRBJ2-7, is SQTIHQWPATLVQPVGSPLSLECTVEGTSNPNLYWYRQAAGRGLQLLFYSVGIGQISSEVPQNLSASRPQDRQFILSSKKLLLSDSGFYLCAWKRLAGVYEQYFGPGTRLTVT.

The sample holds one count of this clone. The rearrangement uses TRBV5-1 and TRBJ1-6; D possibly corresponds to TRBD1 (5 bases). The germline V gene has CDR1 SGHRS and CDR2 YFSETQ. V lost 3 bases to trimming and J lost 10 bases, with 17 bases between them. The CDR3 extends over 15 amino acids. CDR3 sequence reads: CASSSLGQGGSPLHF. DNA for the CDR3: TGCGCCAGCAGCTCCCTCGGGCAGGGCGGCTCACCCCTCCACTTT. Full variable domain (outside the CDR3, taken from reference TRBV5-1 and TRBJ1-6): KAGVTQTPRYLIKTRGQQVTLSCSPISGHRSVSWYQQTPGQGLQFLFEYFSETQRNKGNFPGRFSGRQFSNSRSEMNVSTLELGDSALYLCASSSLGQGGSPLHFGNGTRLTVT.

The rearrangement joins TRBV11-3 to TRBJ2-5; D is uncertain. This CDR3 has 12 amino acids. V was cut by 1 base and J by 5 bases, with 5 bases left in between. Germline V CDR1 and CDR2: SGHNT, YENEEA. In DNA, the CDR3 is TGTGCCAGCAGCTTAGTAGTGGAGACCCAGTACTTC. This translates into CASSLVVETQYF.

The chain joins TRBV4-1 to TRBJ1-4; no clear D. The V end was cut by 6 bases, the J end by 5 bases, with 16 bases between. The CDR3 is 15 amino acids. Germline CDR1 reads MGHRA; CDR2 reads YSYEKL. CDR3 DNA: TGCGCCAGCAGAAAAGCTCCATTTTCGAATGAAAAACTGTTTTTT. It translates to CASRKAPFSNEKLFF.

This chain connects TRBV30 to TRBJ2-3; the match to TRBD1 covers 7 bases. Germline V gene data show CDR1 as GTSNPN and CDR2 as SVGIG (reference sequence). CDR3 size: 12 residues. The CDR3 nucleotides are TGTGCACTAGGGACAGCTGGAGATACGCAGTATTTT. It translates to CALGTAGDTQYF. Full variable domain (missing parts from reference TRBV30 and TRBJ2-3): SQTIHQWPATLVQPVGSPLSLECTVEGTSNPNLYWYRQAAGRGLQLLFYSVGIGQISSEVPQNLSASRPQDRQFILSSKKLLLSDSGFYLCALGTAGDTQYFGPGTRLTVL.

The chain joins TRBV23-1 to TRBJ1-1, with a weak D call TRBD1 (6 bases). TRBV23-1 qualifies as an ORF whose function is uncertain. The CDR3 covers 24 residues. Trimming pared 3 bases from V and 1 base from J, leaving 39 bases between. The CDR3 nucleotides read TGCGCCAGCAGTCAGAGAGTCCAGTCCCACGGGGTGGATAAGCTCAGGGGCCGGAACACTGAAGCTTTCTTT. Translated: CASSQRVQSHGVDKLRGRNTEAFF.

The gene calls are TRBV11-2 and TRBJ2-5, with 12 bases aligning to TRBD1. Germline CDR1 is SGHAT and CDR2 is FQNNGV. This CDR3 spans 15 amino acids. The junction had 8 bases not matched to a gene; V was cut back by 5 bases and J by 7 bases. CDR3: CASSPPGTGGATQYF. The CDR3 DNA reads TGTGCCAGCAGCCCCCCCGGGACAGGGGGCGCGACCCAGTACTTC.

This rearrangement joins TRBV7-9 to TRBJ2-5, with unresolved D. Trimming took 0 bases from V and 0 from J, leaving 14 bases between them. The length of the CDR3 is 17 residues. The germline V gene has CDR1 SEHNR and CDR2 FQNEAQ (reference sequence). The CDR3 bases are TGTGCCAGCAGCTTAGCGTTTGGTATGGGCTACCAAGAGACCCAGTACTTC. This translates into CASSLAFGMGYQETQYF.

The V call is TRBV5-5, the J call TRBJ1-6; 7 positions agree with TRBD1. Germline V lookup: CDR1 SGHKS, CDR2 YYEKEE (reference sequence). This CDR3 region has 14 residues. V was pared by 5 bases and J by 7 bases, with 6 bases of the junction left unmatched. The CDR3 sequence: CASSSGQMNSPLHF. CDR3 DNA: TGTGCCAGCAGTTCGGGACAGATGAATTCACCCCTCCACTTT. Filled out from reference TRBV5-5 and TRBJ1-6, the complete variable domain reads DAGVTQSPTHLIKTRGQQVTLRCSPISGHKSVSWYQQVLGQGPQFIFQYYEKEERGRGNFPDRFSARQFPNYSSELNVNALLLGDSALYLCASSSGQMNSPLHFGNGTRLTVT.

The sample holds one count of this clone. The chain joins TRBV19 to TRBJ2-6; D call uncertain. Germline CDR1 reads LNHDA; CDR2 reads SQIVND (reference sequence). With 0 bases removed from V and 4 bases from J, the gap between germline ends came to 7 bases. This CDR3 is built from 15 residues. This chain's CDR3 is CASSIDQAGANVLTF. The CDR3 DNA reads as TGTGCCAGTAGTATAGATCAGGCAGGGGCCAACGTCCTGACTTTC.

This sequence joins TRBV27 and TRBJ2-2; tentatively, D is TRBD1 (5 bases). V lost 6 bases and J 6 bases, leaving 17 bases between the germline ends. Germline V gene data show CDR1 as MNHEY and CDR2 as SMNVEV (reference sequence). The length of the CDR3 is 15 residues. The CDR3 is CASSKAGIMAGELFF. DNA of the CDR3: TGTGCCAGCAGCAAGGCAGGGATTATGGCCGGGGAGCTGTTTTTT.

This sequence joins TRBV6-5 and TRBJ1-4; no clear D. The CDR3 covers 14 residues. CDR1 is MNHEY, CDR2 SVGAGI, per germline. V was shortened by 0 bases and J by 8 bases, with 10 bases between the two germline ends. The CDR3 nucleotides read TGTGCCAGCAGTTACTCCTTTCGGGTCGAAAAACTGTTTTTT. Translating it yields CASSYSFRVEKLFF.

This chain uses TRBV5-4 with TRBJ2-3; 14 positions match TRBD2. Germline V lookup: CDR1 SGHNT, CDR2 YYREEE (reference sequence). The CDR3 covers 16 residues. With 1 base clipped from V and 5 bases from J, the junction kept 3 bases outside the gene matches. The CDR3 protein is CASSLRLAGGVDTQYF. CDR3 DNA sequence: TGTGCCAGCAGCTTGCGACTAGCGGGAGGGGTAGATACGCAGTATTTT.

The rearrangement uses TRBV5-4 and TRBJ2-3; 9 bases are shared with TRBD2. Germline V gene data show CDR1 as SGHNT and CDR2 as YYREEE (reference sequence). This CDR3 is 15 amino acids long. Trimming cost V 0 bases and J 2 bases; bases outside gene matches: 1. The DNA of the CDR3 is TGTGCCAGCAGCTTGGTAGCGGGAGACACAGATACGCAGTATTTT. It is translated as CASSLVAGDTDTQYF.

The chain employs TRBV3-1 (or the pseudogene TRBV3-2) and TRBJ2-2; the D is unclear. The CDR3 sequence is 14 residues long. Germline lookup yields CDR1 LGHDT and CDR2 YNNKEL (reference sequence). V dropped 1 base and J dropped 2 bases, with 5 bases sitting between them. CDR3 residues: CASSQGPNTGELFF. As DNA, the CDR3 is TGTGCCAGCAGCCAAGGGCCAAACACCGGGGAGCTGTTTTTT.

V usage is TRBV28 and J usage is TRBJ1-2, with TRBD1 matching over 7 bases. The CDR3 extends over 12 amino acids. J was trimmed by 2 bases and V by 8 bases; bases with no gene match: 2. Germline CDR1 MDHEN, CDR2 SYDVKM. CDR3 amino acids: CASEGQNYGYTF. The CDR3 nucleotides read TGTGCCAGCGAGGGACAGAACTATGGCTACACCTTC.

V is TRBV5-1 and J is TRBJ2-1, with a tentative D call TRBD1 (5 bases). V lost 1 base, J lost 7 bases, and 15 bases lay in between. Germline V gene sequence: CDR1 SGHRS, CDR2 YFSETQ. The CDR3 totals 15 residues. This CDR3 reads CASSLIRMGLNEQFF. The DNA for the CDR3 is TGCGCCAGCAGCTTGATCAGAATGGGGCTGAATGAGCAGTTCTTC.